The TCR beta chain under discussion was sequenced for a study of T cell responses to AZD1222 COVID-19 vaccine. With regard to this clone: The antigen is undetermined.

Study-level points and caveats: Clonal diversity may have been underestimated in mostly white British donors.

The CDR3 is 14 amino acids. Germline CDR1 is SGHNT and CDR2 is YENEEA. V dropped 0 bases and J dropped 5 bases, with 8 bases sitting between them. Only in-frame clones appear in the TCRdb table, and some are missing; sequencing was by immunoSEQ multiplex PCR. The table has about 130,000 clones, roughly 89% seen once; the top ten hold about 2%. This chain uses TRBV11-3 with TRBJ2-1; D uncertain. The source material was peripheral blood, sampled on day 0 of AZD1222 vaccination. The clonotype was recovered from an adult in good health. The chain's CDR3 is CASSLDFQNNEQFF. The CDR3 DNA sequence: TGTGCCAGCAGCTTAGATTTTCAAAACAATGAGCAGTTCTTC. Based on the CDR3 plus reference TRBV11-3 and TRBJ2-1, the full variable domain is EAGVVQSPRYKIIEKKQPVAFWCNPISGHNTLYWYLQNLGQGPELLIRYENEEAVDDSQLPKDRFSAERLKGVDSTLKIQPAELGDSAVYLCASSLDFQNNEQFFGPGTRLTVL.